The next 7 T cell receptor beta chains were all read from a single sample in a study of blood T cell repertoires in COVID-19. The repertoire was sequenced with immunoSEQ multiplex PCR; TCRdb's copy has only in-frame clones and lacks some. Among over 110,000 clones, approximately 84% were seen once, and the ten largest hold about 5.5%. Material: PBMCs or T cells enriched from blood (not recorded which). These receptor sequences come from a man between 40 and 49 years old with acute COVID-19.

This rearrangement joins TRBV27 to TRBJ1-5; perhaps TRBD1 as D (5 bases). CDR3 length equals 14 residues. The germline V and J ends were trimmed by 9 bases and 3 bases, with 15 bases remaining between them. Per germline, CDR1 MNHEY and CDR2 SMNVEV (reference sequence). The CDR3 loop is CASGGRDPNQPQHF. In DNA form, the CDR3 reads TGTGCCAGTGGGGGGAGAGACCCCAATCAGCCCCAGCATTTT.

The genes are TRBV9 and TRBJ2-7, with TRBD2 identical over 7 bases. V lost 2 bases and J lost 6; bases outside the gene matches: 8. Germline CDR1 is SGDLS and CDR2 is YYNGEE. The CDR3 runs to 14 residues. The CDR3 here is CASSVSALAAEQYF. For the CDR3, the DNA is TGTGCCAGCAGCGTGTCAGCTCTAGCGGCCGAGCAGTACTTC.

The chain joins TRBV21-1 to TRBJ1-3. TRBV21-1 is classified as a pseudogene. The CDR3 covers 12 residues. This chain's CDR3 is CASSRKRNTIYF. CDR3 nucleotides: TGTGCCAGCAGTCGGAAGCGGAACACCATATATTTT.

The V and J genes are TRBV5-1 and TRBJ2-1; 8 nucleotides align to TRBD1. This CDR3 has 15 residues. The germline V gene has CDR1 SGHRS and CDR2 YFSETQ. The J segment lost 7 bases and the V segment lost 0 bases, leaving 6 bases of the junction unmatched. In DNA, the CDR3 is TGCGCCAGCAGCTTGGCCAGGGGGCGCGGAAATGAGCAGTTCTTC. Translating it yields CASSLARGRGNEQFF.

This clone is a singleton in its sample. This chain uses TRBV19 with TRBJ2-1; 9 nucleotides line up with TRBD2. Germline lookup yields CDR1 LNHDA and CDR2 SQIVND (reference sequence). This CDR3 comprises 15 residues. With V trimmed by 3 bases and J by 7 bases, 7 bases remained unmatched. The DNA for the CDR3 is TGTGCCAGTAGTATCTCGCGGGAGGGCAGAAATGAGCAGTTCTTC. It codes for CASSISREGRNEQFF. The whole variable domain, filled in from reference TRBV19 and TRBJ2-1, reads DGGITQSPKYLFRKEGQNVTLSCEQNLNHDAMYWYRQDPGQGLRLIYYSQIVNDFQKGDIAEGYSVSREKKESFPLTVTSAQKNPTAFYLCASSISREGRNEQFFGPGTRLTVL.

CDR3 sequence (DNA): TGTGCCAGTAGTACAGGGAGGGCCAAAAACATTCAGTACTTC. Protein product: CASSTGRAKNIQYF. The chain uses TRBV19 and TRBJ2-4; the D gene is possibly TRBD2 (6 bases). Germline-derived CDR1 and CDR2 are LNHDA and SQIVND (reference sequence). The ends were cut back, 4 bases at V and 1 base at J, with 8 bases in the middle. The CDR3 is made up of 14 amino acids.

This chain uses TRBV3-1 (or the pseudogene TRBV3-2) with TRBJ2-3; 7 nucleotides agree with TRBD1. The junction had 10 bases not matched to a gene; V was cut back by 1 base and J by 6 bases. CDR3 length: 16 amino acids. CDR1 and CDR2 from the germline V gene are LGHDT and YNNKEL (reference sequence). CDR3 amino acids: CASSQATTGSVDTQYF. The CDR3 DNA follows: TGTGCCAGCAGCCAAGCGACGACAGGGTCTGTGGATACGCAGTATTTT.